This entry lists 9 T cell receptor beta chains sequenced from one sample in a study of Ad26.COV2.S vaccination and SARS-CoV-2 variants. The table came from immunoSEQ multiplex PCR; TCRdb's copy has only in-frame clones and leaves some out. The sample lists more than 350,000 clones, approximately 90% occurring once. The treatment: some 20 received Ad26.COV2.S at low or high dose, single or two shots; about 5 received placebo; per-sample allocation not given. Sampling happened 63 days after the first vaccine or placebo injection. The sample was peripheral blood, taken in a trial of Ad26.COV2.S vaccine versus placebo. These receptors all stem from a person between 18 and 59 years old who received the Ad26.COV2.S COVID-19 vaccine or a placebo.

The chain uses TRBV4-3 and TRBJ1-6; 10 bases match TRBD1. Per germline, CDR1 LGHNA and CDR2 YSLEER. The CDR3 contains 15 residues. After removal of 1 base from V and 7 bases from J, the junction contained 1 base not matched to a gene. The CDR3 loop is CASSQGGQGNSPLHF. In DNA, the CDR3 is TGCGCCAGCAGCCAAGGGGGACAGGGGAATTCACCCCTCCACTTT.

This clone was picked up one time. The V and J genes are TRBV11-3 and TRBJ2-2; D unresolved. Germline V lookup: CDR1 SGHNT, CDR2 YENEEA. V was trimmed by 1 base and J by 0 bases, leaving 3 bases between them. The CDR3 runs to 14 residues. This chain's CDR3 is CASSLAANTGELFF. Written as DNA, the CDR3 is TGTGCCAGCAGCTTAGCGGCGAACACCGGGGAGCTGTTTTTT.

The CDR3 protein is CASSYSGRAGEFTDTQYF. The CDR3 nucleotides read TGTGCCAGCAGTTACTCGGGAAGAGCGGGAGAATTCACAGATACGCAGTATTTT. This chain uses TRBV6-2 or TRBV6-3 with TRBJ2-3; 8 positions match TRBD2. The V gene end was trimmed by 0 bases and the J gene end by 2 bases; junction bases not matched to a gene: 10. Germline V lookup: CDR1 MNHEY, CDR2 SVGEGT. The length of the CDR3 is 18 residues.

This rearrangement joins TRBV29-1 to TRBJ1-1; TRBD1 is a possible D gene (5 bases). CDR1 and CDR2 from the germline V gene are SQVTM and ANQGSEA. V lost 1 base, J lost 5 bases, and 11 bases lay in between. CDR3 length: 13 residues. In DNA form, the CDR3 reads TGCAGCGTTGAAGTGGGGGGAGGGACTGAAGCTTTCTTT. Protein product: CSVEVGGGTEAFF.

The chain recombines TRBV7-9 with TRBJ2-3, with D perhaps matching TRBD2 (6 bases). Germline values: CDR1 SEHNR, CDR2 FQNEAQ (reference sequence). The CDR3 loop spans 15 amino acids. Trimming took 4 bases from V and 1 from J, leaving 12 bases between them. The CDR3 DNA follows: TGTGCCAGCAGCTCCCCTAGCGTGGGCACAGATACGCAGTATTTT. Protein sequence: CASSSPSVGTDTQYF.

V and J are TRBV20-1 and TRBJ2-6; no definite D call. V was clipped by 3 bases and J by 0 bases, with 12 bases between them. CDR3 length equals 16 residues. Germline assignment: CDR1 DFQATT and CDR2 SNEGSKA (reference sequence). In nucleotides, the CDR3 is TGCAGTGCTAGTAACTCAAGAGCCTCTGGGGCCAACGTCCTGACTTTC. Translating it yields CSASNSRASGANVLTF.

The genes are TRBV30 and TRBJ1-5; a weak D match, TRBD1 (5 bases). The germline V gene encodes CDR1 GTSNPN and CDR2 SVGIG (reference sequence). Trimming pared 5 bases from V and 0 bases from J, leaving 17 bases between. This CDR3 contains 16 residues. The chain's CDR3 is CAWGFGRAYSNQPQHF. The CDR3 DNA reads TGTGCCTGGGGGTTCGGCAGGGCCTATAGCAATCAGCCCCAGCATTTT.

The CDR3 reads CAWSRTSGSTDTQYF. DNA for the CDR3: TGTGCCTGGAGTCGGACTAGCGGGAGTACAGATACGCAGTATTTT. The rearrangement uses TRBV30 and TRBJ2-3; 13 bases agree with TRBD2. Germline trimming cut 2 bases from V and 3 bases from J; bases unmatched to any gene: 2. CDR1 is GTSNPN, CDR2 SVGIG, per germline (reference sequence). The CDR3 is 15 residues long. Complete variable domain (other parts from reference TRBV30 and TRBJ2-3): SQTIHQWPATLVQPVGSPLSLECTVEGTSNPNLYWYRQAAGRGLQLLFYSVGIGQISSEVPQNLSASRPQDRQFILSSKKLLLSDSGFYLCAWSRTSGSTDTQYFGPGTRLTVL.

Details on this clone: The same CDR3 arises from other DNA sequences in this sample as well. The chain links TRBV9 to TRBJ1-6; 10 nucleotides align to TRBD1. Germline V gives CDR1 SGDLS, CDR2 YYNGEE. Trimming cost V 0 bases and J 9 bases; bases outside gene matches: 3. The CDR3 is 15 residues long. The DNA of the CDR3 is TGTGCCAGCAGCGTAGAAGGGACAGGGGTTTCACCCCTCCACTTT. Protein sequence: CASSVEGTGVSPLHF.